These 15 T cell receptor beta chains were sequenced from one sample in a study of cytomegalovirus exposure and HLA in healthy donors. PCR used 60 Vbeta primers and 13 Jbeta primers. The protocol was immunoSEQ multiplex PCR, while the TCRdb copy is restricted to in-frame clones and leaves out a portion. The table lists 50,000 to 75,000 clones, 80% of them singletons. What was sequenced was PBMCs. These receptors were collected from a woman in her thirties or forties in good health and CMV-seronegative.

This clone was seen just once. The V gene is TRBV27, the J gene TRBJ1-1, with 8 bases lining up with TRBD1. The CDR3 is 15 residues long. Germline loops: CDR1 MNHEY, CDR2 SMNVEV (reference sequence). V gave up 6 bases and J gave up 1 base; unmatched junction bases: 7. The CDR3 region has the DNA TGTGCCAGCAGCAGAACCGGGACAGGGAACACTGAAGCTTTCTTT. Encoded protein: CASSRTGTGNTEAFF.

The chain combines TRBV2 with TRBJ1-2, with 9 positions matching TRBD1. V lost 5 bases and J lost 3; bases outside the gene matches: 13. The CDR3 extends over 17 amino acids. CDR1 and CDR2 (germline): SNHLY, FYNNEI. CDR3 sequence: CASSTSRYRGPDYGYTF. For the CDR3, the DNA is TGTGCCAGCAGTACGAGCCGCTACAGGGGGCCTGACTATGGCTACACCTTC.

The chain is built from TRBV25-1 and TRBJ2-7, with D maybe TRBD2 (6 bases). The CDR3 is 15 residues long. Germline CDR1 and CDR2: MGHDK and SYGVNS. Trimming pared 7 bases from V and 2 bases from J, leaving 18 bases between. The CDR3 region is CASMRSAGAPYEQYF. The CDR3 DNA reads as TGTGCCAGCATGAGATCAGCGGGTGCGCCCTACGAGCAGTACTTC.

V and J are TRBV7-6 and TRBJ1-1, with 10 nucleotides matching TRBD1. The germline V gene encodes CDR1 SGHVS and CDR2 FNYEAQ. This CDR3 region has 15 residues. With V trimmed by 5 bases and J by 3 bases, 6 bases remained unmatched. The CDR3 protein is CASSRGQGGDTEAFF. The DNA for the CDR3 is TGTGCCAGCAGCAGAGGACAGGGGGGCGACACTGAAGCTTTCTTT.

This clone appeared a single time. CDR3 DNA sequence: TGTGCCAGCAGTTGGGGAGTAGCTAATGAAAAACTGTTTTTT. Its protein is CASSWGVANEKLFF. The chain has TRBV6-6 and TRBJ1-4; D ambiguous. There are 14 residues in the CDR3. The germline V and J ends were trimmed by 4 bases and 3 bases, with 9 bases remaining between them. The V gene's germline CDR1 is MNHNY and CDR2 SVGAGI (reference sequence).

The gene calls are TRBV13 and TRBJ2-4; D is undetermined. Per germline, CDR1 PRHDT and CDR2 FYEKMQ (reference sequence). V lost 2 bases and J 6 bases, leaving 8 bases between the germline ends. The CDR3 runs to 13 residues. Here the CDR3 reads CASSLSGGNIQYF. The CDR3 nucleotides are TGTGCCAGCAGCTTAAGTGGCGGAAACATTCAGTACTTC.

This chain links TRBV7-3 with TRBJ2-5; D is perhaps TRBD1 (5 bases). CDR3 length: 16 residues. Trimming removed 4 bases from V and 1 base from J, with 16 bases in between. CDR1 SGHTA and CDR2 FQGTGA come from the germline V gene. The CDR3 reads CASSSAPGHLQETQYF. CDR3 sequence (DNA): TGTGCCAGCAGCTCCGCCCCCGGACATCTCCAAGAGACCCAGTACTTC.

Of note for this clone: The missing conserved phenylalanine or tryptophan at the end of this CDR3 makes a read error likely. This sequence joins TRBV14 and TRBJ1-2; D remains unclear. Deletions cut 4 bases from V and 1 base from J, with 13 bases between. Looked up from germline, CDR1 is SGHDN and CDR2 is FVKESK. This CDR3 comprises 15 residues. The CDR3 nucleotides are TGTGCCAGCAGCCCGTCCCTAGGTATTAACTATGGCTACACCCTC. Its protein is CASSPSLGINYGYTL.

The chain is built from TRBV10-1 and TRBJ1-1; tentative D call: TRBD1 (5 bases). Trimming left V 3 bases short and J 10 bases short, with 12 bases between. There are 12 residues in the CDR3. Germline loops: CDR1 WNHNN, CDR2 SYGVQD (reference sequence). CDR3 in amino acids: CASSEGDSRAFF. The CDR3 bases are TGCGCCAGCAGTGAAGGGGACTCTCGAGCTTTCTTT.

The chain combines TRBV18 with TRBJ1-1; no clear D gene. The CDR3 has 15 residues. The germline V and J ends were trimmed by 2 bases and 1 base, with 11 bases remaining between them. Germline CDR1 and CDR2: KGHSH and LQKENI. The CDR3, as DNA: TGTGCCAGCTCACCATCCGTGGCAGGGAACACTGAAGCTTTCTTT. Translation gives CASSPSVAGNTEAFF.

This clone was observed a handful of times. V is TRBV29-1 and J is TRBJ2-1; possibly TRBD2 for D (7 bases). Between the trimmed V and J ends, which lost 2 bases and 8 bases, there was a span of 16 bases. The CDR3 loop spans 14 amino acids. The germline V gene encodes CDR1 SQVTM and CDR2 ANQGSEA. CDR3 sequence (DNA): TGCAGCGTTGAACTAGCCGGAGGGGGGGATGAGCAGTTCTTC. Residues: CSVELAGGGDEQFF.

A remark on this clone: Other nucleotide sequences in the sample specify the same CDR3. The gene calls are TRBV10-3 and TRBJ2-1, with 8 bases matching TRBD1. This CDR3 spans 15 amino acids. V was clipped by 4 bases and J by 3 bases; unmatched bases: 5. Per the germline V gene, CDR1 is ENHRY and CDR2 is SYGVKD. DNA of the CDR3: TGTGCCATCAGTGTTTCCGGACAGGGCTACAATGAGCAGTTCTTC. Protein: CAISVSGQGYNEQFF.

The chain is built from TRBV28 and TRBJ2-2; 8 nucleotides match TRBD2. Per germline, CDR1 MDHEN and CDR2 SYDVKM. The CDR3 is 19 residues long. The ends lost 6 bases at V and 2 bases at J; junction bases unmatched: 17. DNA of the CDR3: TGTGCCAGCAGCCGCGGGAGGCCCTCGGTTCGGGGTAACACCGGGGAGCTGTTTTTT. Its protein is CASSRGRPSVRGNTGELFF. Full variable domain (remainder filled in from reference TRBV28 and TRBJ2-2): DVKVTQSSRYLVKRTGEKVFLECVQDMDHENMFWYRQDPGLGLRLIYFSYDVKMKEKGDIPEGYSVSREKKERFSLILESASTNQTSMYLCASSRGRPSVRGNTGELFFGEGSRLTVL.

This chain links TRBV9 with TRBJ1-5, with 7 bases lining up with TRBD1. The CDR3 is made up of 15 amino acids. CDR1 is SGDLS, CDR2 YYNGEE, per germline. V shed 4 bases and J 2 bases; nucleotides not matched to a gene: 6. CDR3 sequence reads: CASSLGGLGNQPQHF. DNA for the CDR3: TGTGCCAGCAGCCTAGGGGGCCTGGGCAATCAGCCCCAGCATTTT.

J is TRBJ2-1 and V is TRBV28; 7 positions match TRBD2. CDR3 size: 15 residues. Germline assignment: CDR1 MDHEN and CDR2 SYDVKM. The trim removed 8 bases at V and 0 bases at J, leaving 7 bases unmatched. The CDR3: CASAAGVHSYNEQFF. The CDR3 DNA reads as TGTGCCAGCGCTGCGGGAGTTCACTCCTACAATGAGCAGTTCTTC.